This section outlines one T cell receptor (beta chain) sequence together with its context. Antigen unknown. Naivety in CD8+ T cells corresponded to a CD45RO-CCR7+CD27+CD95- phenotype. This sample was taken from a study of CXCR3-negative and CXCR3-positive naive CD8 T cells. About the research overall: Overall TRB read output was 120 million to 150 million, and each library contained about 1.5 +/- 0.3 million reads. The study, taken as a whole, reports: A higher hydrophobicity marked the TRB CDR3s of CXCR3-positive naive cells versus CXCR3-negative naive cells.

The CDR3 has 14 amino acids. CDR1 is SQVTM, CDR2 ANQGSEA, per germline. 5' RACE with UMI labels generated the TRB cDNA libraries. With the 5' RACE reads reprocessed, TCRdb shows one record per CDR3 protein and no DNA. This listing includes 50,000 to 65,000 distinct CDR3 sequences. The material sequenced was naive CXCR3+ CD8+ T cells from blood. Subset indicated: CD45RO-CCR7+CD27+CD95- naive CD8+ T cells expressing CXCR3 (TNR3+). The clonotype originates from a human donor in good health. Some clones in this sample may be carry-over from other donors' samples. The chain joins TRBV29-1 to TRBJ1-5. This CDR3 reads CSAVGEGGNQPQHF.